This T cell receptor beta chain stems from a study of blood T cell repertoires in COVID-19. At the level of the study: Acute and convalescent COVID-19 samples came from the United States, Italy and Spain.

Authors' processing steps: Amplification of reference gene primers provided the estimated nucleated cell counts. The protocol was immunoSEQ multiplex PCR, while the TCRdb copy is restricted to in-frame clones and leaves out a portion. The V and J calls and clone size are taken from that table; D and trimming were inferred from the DNA. The data hold about 94,000 clones, with 74% observed a single time. Those enrolled in Seattle joined during active infection and were followed longitudinally afterward. V gave up 2 bases and J gave up 9 bases; unmatched junction bases: 17. The V gene's germline CDR1 is LGHNA and CDR2 YSLEER. This CDR3 spans 18 amino acids. A single count supports this clone.

J is TRBJ2-7 and V is TRBV4-3; 12 bases fit TRBD2. The sequence derives from a man aged 65 to 79 with COVID-19, enrolled during active disease. Sequencing used peripheral blood. CDR3 protein: CASSQSNLAGGGTTRQYF. In DNA form, the CDR3 reads TGCGCCAGCAGCCAATCGAATCTAGCGGGAGGGGGTACTACGAGGCAGTACTTC.